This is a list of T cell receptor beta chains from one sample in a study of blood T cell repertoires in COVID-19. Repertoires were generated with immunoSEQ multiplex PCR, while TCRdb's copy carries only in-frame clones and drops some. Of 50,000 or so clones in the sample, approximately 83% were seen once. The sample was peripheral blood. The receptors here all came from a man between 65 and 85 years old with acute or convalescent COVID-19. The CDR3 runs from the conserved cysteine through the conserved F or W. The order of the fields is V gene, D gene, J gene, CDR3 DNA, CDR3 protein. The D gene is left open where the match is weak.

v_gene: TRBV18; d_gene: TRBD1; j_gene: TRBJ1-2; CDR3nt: TGTGCCAGCTCACCTTCGACAGGGGACGGCTACACCTTC; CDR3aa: CASSPSTGDGYTF
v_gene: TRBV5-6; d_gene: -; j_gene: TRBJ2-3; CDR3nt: TGTGCCAGCAGCGCCGGACAGTCCACAGATACGCAGTATTTT; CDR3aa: CASSAGQSTDTQYF
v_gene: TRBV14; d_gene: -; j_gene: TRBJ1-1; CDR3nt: TGTGCCAGCAGCCATGTCAGGGGTCATGGTGAAGCTTTCTTT; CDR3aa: CASSHVRGHGEAFF
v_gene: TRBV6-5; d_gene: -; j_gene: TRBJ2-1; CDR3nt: TGTGCCAGCAGGGAGACAGGACCCAGGGATGAGCAGTTCTTC; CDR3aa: CASRETGPRDEQFF
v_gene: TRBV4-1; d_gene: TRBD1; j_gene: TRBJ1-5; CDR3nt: TGCGCCAGCAGCCAAACAGGGGGAGGCAATCAGCCCCAGCATTTT; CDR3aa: CASSQTGGGNQPQHF
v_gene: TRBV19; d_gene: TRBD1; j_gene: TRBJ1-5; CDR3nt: TGTGCCAGTAGTATCGACAGGGTTCTGTTGAATCAGCCCCAGCATTTT; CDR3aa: CASSIDRVLLNQPQHF
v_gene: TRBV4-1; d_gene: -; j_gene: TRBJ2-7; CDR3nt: TGCGCCAGCAGCCAAGAGGGGGCAGGGGATGACGAGCAGTACTTC; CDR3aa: CASSQEGAGDDEQYF
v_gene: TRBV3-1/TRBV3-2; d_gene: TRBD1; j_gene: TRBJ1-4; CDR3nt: TGTGCCAGCAGCCGACAGGGGCTCTCGTTATTTTTT; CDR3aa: CASSRQGLSLFF
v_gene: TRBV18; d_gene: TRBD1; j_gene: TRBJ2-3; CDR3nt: TGTGCCAGCTCCTTGGACAGGGGAGTAGATACGCAGTATTTT; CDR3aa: CASSLDRGVDTQYF
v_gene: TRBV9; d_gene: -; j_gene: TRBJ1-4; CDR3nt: TGTGCCAGCAGCGTCGGGTCATCGGGTGAAAAACTGTTTTTT; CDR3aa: CASSVGSSGEKLFF